Described below is a single TCR beta chain sequence and its context. The V end lost 0 bases, the J end lost 7 bases, and 16 bases lay between the germline ends. Germline V lookup: CDR1 DFQATT, CDR2 SNEGSKA (reference sequence). The CDR3 has 15 amino acids. These data come from a study of patients and donors after allogeneic stem cell transplantation. TCRdb re-called the RT-PCR reads through MiXCR, storing one row per CDR3 protein. The data show 37,000 or so distinct CDR3 sequences, roughly 30% seen once. Sequencing was carried out using blood, either unsorted or a sorted T cell fraction (not recorded which). This sequence originates from a human donor who was either an allogeneic HSCT recipient or a stem cell or donor lymphocyte infusion donor (not recorded which). It is not recorded whose cells these are; they may come from a transplant donor. The genes are TRBV20-1 and TRBJ2-1, with D tentatively TRBD2 (6 bases). The CDR3 loop is CSAREAWRAGNEQFF. In nucleotides, the CDR3 is TGCAGTGCTAGAGAAGCTTGGAGGGCGGGAAATGAGCAGTTCTTC.